Below, 8 T cell receptor beta chains from the same sample are listed, as sequenced in a study of human T cells and chemical hapten exposure. One entry per CDR3 protein results from TCRdb running MiXCR on the RACE reads. The sample contains around 160,000 distinct CDR3 sequences, 14% of which appear only once. As for time point: patch test 1, 2 weeks after DPC sensitization. Treatment in this sample: therapeutic diphenylcyclopropenone sensitization with weekly scalp DPC. The material was whole blood, obtained in connection with sensitization to the hapten diphenylcyclopropenone (DPC). The receptors shown here come from a woman under 40 with alopecia areata. Some clones in this sample may be carry-over from other donors' samples.

This clonotype appeared a few times. The rearrangement uses TRBV29-1 and TRBJ2-2; 7 nucleotides match TRBD2. J was trimmed by 2 bases and V by 3 bases; bases with no gene match: 6. Germline V gene sequence: CDR1 SQVTM, CDR2 ANQGSEA. This CDR3 region has 15 residues. The CDR3 spells CSVDAPAGNTGELFF. As DNA, the CDR3 is TGCAGCGTTGACGCTCCAGCGGGAAACACCGGGGAGCTGTTTTTT.

The CDR3 loop reads CASSLNRGLREKLFF. The DNA of the CDR3 is TGTGCCAGCAGCTTGAACAGGGGGCTGAGGGAAAAACTGTTTTTT. This sequence joins TRBV11-2 and TRBJ1-4, with 9 positions matching TRBD1. CDR3 size: 15 residues. The trim removed 3 bases at V and 8 bases at J, leaving 7 bases unmatched. Germline V gene data show CDR1 as SGHAT and CDR2 as FQNNGV.

This chain joins TRBV12-3 or TRBV12-4 and TRBJ1-3; D is unresolved. Trimming left V 3 bases short and J 5 bases short, with 11 bases between. The CDR3 length is 14 residues. For the CDR3, the DNA is TGTGCCAGCAGTTTTGGGGTTATGCGAAACACCATATATTTT. Translating gives CASSFGVMRNTIYF.

The CDR3 loop reads CSARDSNQPQHF. In nucleotides, the CDR3 is TGCAGTGCTAGAGATAGCAATCAGCCCCAGCATTTT. The V gene is TRBV20-1, the J gene TRBJ1-5; D gene ambiguous. The CDR3 runs 12 residues. Trimming removed 0 bases from V and 0 bases from J, with 0 bases in between. Germline V gene data show CDR1 as DFQATT and CDR2 as SNEGSKA (reference sequence).

V usage is TRBV18 and J usage is TRBJ1-5; D not resolved. CDR1 is KGHSH and CDR2 is LQKENI in the germline V gene. The CDR3 has 12 residues. Trimming stripped 2 bases from V and 7 bases from J, with 6 bases between. The CDR3 nucleotides read TGTGCCAGCTCACCAGGGGAACAGCCCCAGCATTTT. Its protein is CASSPGEQPQHF.

This clonotype was seen only a few times. The V and J genes are TRBV7-3 and TRBJ2-1, with TRBD2 identical over 8 bases. This CDR3 spans 13 amino acids. Trimming took 5 bases from V and 6 from J; bases not matched to a gene: 3. Germline lookup yields CDR1 SGHTA and CDR2 FQGTGA. CDR3 sequence (DNA): TGTGCCAGCAGCCAGACTAGCGCCAATGAGCAGTTCTTC. The encoded protein is CASSQTSANEQFF. The variable domain in full, completed from reference TRBV7-3 and TRBJ2-1, reads GAGVSQTPSNKVTEKGKYVELRCDPISGHTALYWYRQSLGQGPEFLIYFQGTGAADDSGLPNDRFFAVRPEGSVSTLKIQRTERGDSAVYLCASSQTSANEQFFGPGTRLTVL.

This chain uses TRBV5-1 with TRBJ1-2, with D perhaps TRBD1 (5 bases). The CDR3 has 14 residues. The germline gives CDR1 SGHRS, CDR2 YFSETQ. The ends were cut back, 3 bases at V and 13 bases at J, with 22 bases in the middle. Here the CDR3 reads CASSSAGQLLDCTF. Here the CDR3 DNA reads TGCGCCAGCAGCTCTGCCGGACAACTACTTGATTGCACCTTC. Full variable domain (missing parts from reference TRBV5-1 and TRBJ1-2): KAGVTQTPRYLIKTRGQQVTLSCSPISGHRSVSWYQQTPGQGLQFLFEYFSETQRNKGNFPGRFSGRQFSNSRSEMNVSTLELGDSALYLCASSSAGQLLDCTFGSGTRLTVV.

J is TRBJ2-2 and V is TRBV24-1, with D perhaps TRBD1 (6 bases). The CDR3 has 15 residues. Germline CDR1 is KGHDR and CDR2 is SFDVKD. Trimming cost V 1 base and J 6 bases, with 11 bases left between them. CDR3 sequence reads: CATSDLQGRAGELFF. The CDR3 DNA follows: TGTGCCACCAGTGATTTACAGGGCCGAGCCGGGGAGCTGTTTTTT.